The 20 T cell receptor beta chains presented below share a single source sample, sequenced in a study of T cells expressing NK-cell markers. TCRdb processed the 5' RACE reads again and assigns one entry to each CDR3 protein, with no DNA. Its listing shows 300,000 to 500,000 distinct CDR3 sequences. Sequenced sample: blood T cells: a sorted CD56 or NKG2C T cell subset, CD4+ or CD8+ T cells, or bulk PBMC T cells (not recorded which). The receptors come from a woman aged 45-65 years in good health.

This chain connects TRBV7-2 to TRBJ2-1; TCRdb lists TRBD2, though no DNA is available to test this call. The CDR3 is 15 amino acids. The germline gives CDR1 SGHTA, CDR2 FQGNSA. The CDR3 loop is CASSWTSGLFNEQFF.

V gene TRBV6-5 combines with J gene TRBJ2-5; the TCRdb call, TRBD1, lacks DNA for checking. The length of the CDR3 is 19 residues. From germline, CDR1 is MNHEY and CDR2 SVGAGI. The CDR3 region is CASSYSTRSWTGPRETQYF.

The chain has TRBV11-2 and TRBJ2-7. In germline, CDR1 is SGHAT, CDR2 FQNNGV. The CDR3 is made up of 13 amino acids. CDR3 sequence: CASSLQTAYEQYF.

V and J are TRBV3-1 and TRBJ2-5; TCRdb calls TRBD1, which cannot be checked without DNA. Germline CDR1 reads LGHDT; CDR2 reads YNNKEL (reference sequence). The CDR3 covers 15 residues. Here the CDR3 reads CASSQNTGGRETQYF.

The rearrangement uses TRBV6-5 and TRBJ2-2; TCRdb reports TRBD1, a call that lacks DNA to check it against. Per the germline V gene, CDR1 is MNHEY and CDR2 is SVGAGI. CDR3 length: 16 amino acids. The CDR3: CASSRPPIQGAGELFF.

The V gene is TRBV5-1, the J gene TRBJ1-2; TCRdb reports TRBD1, a call that lacks DNA to check it against. This CDR3 contains 15 residues. Germline V CDR1 and CDR2: SGHRS, YFSETQ. The CDR3 loop is CASSSGSRVSYGYTF.

The rearrangement joins TRBV5-1 to TRBJ1-2; the TRBD1 assignment by TCRdb is unverifiable without DNA. Germline V gene lookup returns CDR1 SGHRS and CDR2 YFSETQ. The CDR3 runs 14 residues. The CDR3 sequence: CASSPGPLNYGYTF.

V is TRBV12-3 or TRBV12-4 and J is TRBJ2-1; TCRdb outputs TRBD2, but without DNA this stays unchecked. This CDR3 has 13 amino acids. The CDR3 sequence is CASRREVNNEQFF.

The J gene is TRBJ1-4, the V gene TRBV19; the D call of TRBD1 rests on TCRdb alone, since no DNA is present to check it. The CDR3 is 12 amino acids. Germline-derived CDR1 and CDR2 are LNHDA and SQIVND (reference sequence). The CDR3 spells CATGQGAEKLFF. The full variable domain, with the rest looked up from reference TRBV19 and TRBJ1-4, is DGGITQSPKYLFRKEGQNVTLSCEQNLNHDAMYWYRQDPGQGLRLIYYSQIVNDFQKGDIAEGYSVSREKKESFPLTVTSAQKNPTAFYLCATGQGAEKLFFGSGTQLSVL.

The rearrangement uses TRBV24-1 and TRBJ2-1; TCRdb names TRBD2, which stays unverified in the absence of DNA. The CDR3 spans 17 residues. The germline V gene encodes CDR1 KGHDR and CDR2 SFDVKD. Here the CDR3 reads CATSGHTSGRRLWEQFF.

The chain uses TRBV5-6 and TRBJ2-7. The CDR3 length is 15 residues. Germline V gene data show CDR1 as SGHDT and CDR2 as YYEEEE. CDR3 amino acids: CASTNYLAGTYEQYF.

J is TRBJ2-1 and V is TRBV12-3 or TRBV12-4; TCRdb gives TRBD1 as the D gene, but with no DNA this cannot be confirmed. The CDR3 extends over 16 amino acids. The CDR3 loop is CASSFPSGGTYNEQFF.

The rearrangement links TRBV11-2 to TRBJ2-1. The length of the CDR3 is 15 residues. The germline V gene encodes CDR1 SGHAT and CDR2 FQNNGV. CDR3 protein: CASSLTPSSYNEQFF.

This chain uses TRBV7-7 with TRBJ2-5; TCRdb lists TRBD1, though no DNA is available to test this call. The CDR3 covers 13 residues. In germline, CDR1 is SSHAT, CDR2 FNYEAQ (reference sequence). The chain's CDR3 is CASSLLAPETQYF.

The genes are TRBV16 and TRBJ2-1; with no DNA, the TCRdb D assignment of TRBD1 cannot be verified. This CDR3 is 16 amino acids long. Germline V lookup: CDR1 KGHSY, CDR2 FQNENV. CDR3 sequence: CASSQFLGGSYNEQFF.

The chain joins TRBV14 to TRBJ1-6. Germline CDR1 reads SGHDN; CDR2 reads FVKESK. The CDR3 has 12 amino acids. This chain's CDR3 is CASSLPNSPLHF. The full variable domain, completed using reference TRBV14 and TRBJ1-6, is EAGVTQFPSHSVIEKGQTVTLRCDPISGHDNLYWYRRVMGKEIKFLLHFVKESKQDESGMPNNRFLAERTGGTYSTLKVQPAELEDSGVYFCASSLPNSPLHFGNGTRLTVT.

The genes are TRBV4-1 and TRBJ2-1; the TCRdb D gene call, TRBD2, has no DNA to confirm it. Looked up from germline, CDR1 is MGHRA and CDR2 is YSYEKL. CDR3 length: 14 amino acids. The CDR3 sequence: CASSHLGTQDEQFF.

The chain joins TRBV4-1 to TRBJ1-2. The CDR3 runs to 14 residues. The germline CDR1 and CDR2 sequences are MGHRA and YSYEKL. The CDR3: CASSQEKALSGYTF.

V usage is TRBV11-2 and J usage is TRBJ2-1. The CDR3 covers 12 residues. CDR1 is SGHAT and CDR2 is FQNNGV in the germline V gene. CDR3 residues: CASSFWVNEQFF.

CDR3 residues: CASSRQGNSNSPLHF. V and J are TRBV4-1 and TRBJ1-6; TCRdb's D gene call, TRBD1, goes unchecked for lack of DNA. The CDR3 runs to 15 residues. Germline lookup yields CDR1 MGHRA and CDR2 YSYEKL.